Shown below are 22 T cell receptor beta chains from a single sample sequenced in a study of beta chain features in type 1 diabetes. The isolated RNA, all of it, was reverse transcribed, so expressed TCRB transcripts were what got sequenced. Clones were read by immunoSEQ multiplex PCR, and TCRdb kept only the in-frame ones, dropping some. The sample carries about 150,000 clones, 40% to 60% recorded once. The sequencing sample was made of Tregs from blood. These receptors were taken from a man aged 18 to 29 in good health.

The chain uses TRBV4-3 and TRBJ1-3; D uncertain. This CDR3 spans 16 amino acids. The V end was cut by 7 bases, the J end by 0 bases, with 16 bases between. Germline lookup yields CDR1 LGHNA and CDR2 YSLEER. The CDR3 spells CASTEQVSSSGNTIYF. The CDR3, as DNA: TGCGCCAGCACCGAGCAGGTGTCGAGCTCTGGAAACACCATATATTTT.

This clone was observed a few times. This chain links TRBV11-1 with TRBJ2-1; 10 bases align to TRBD1. V lost 3 bases, J lost 0 bases, and 2 bases stayed unmatched. The germline V gene encodes CDR1 SGHAT and CDR2 FQDESV (reference sequence). The CDR3 loop spans 16 amino acids. The CDR3 spells CASSFRDRGSYNEQFF. The CDR3 region has the DNA TGTGCCAGCAGCTTCCGGGACAGGGGCTCCTACAATGAGCAGTTCTTC.

The V call is TRBV30, the J call TRBJ1-1; 10 nucleotides line up with TRBD1. V was clipped by 2 bases and J by 12 bases; unmatched bases: 15. Per the germline V gene, CDR1 is GTSNPN and CDR2 is SVGIG (reference sequence). This CDR3 spans 15 amino acids. The CDR3 DNA reads as TGTGCCTGGAGTCGAAAGGCCCCGGGACAGGGGATACCTTTCTTT. It encodes CAWSRKAPGQGIPFF. Looking up the rest from reference TRBV30 and TRBJ1-1 gives the full variable domain: SQTIHQWPATLVQPVGSPLSLECTVEGTSNPNLYWYRQAAGRGLQLLFYSVGIGQISSEVPQNLSASRPQDRQFILSSKKLLLSDSGFYLCAWSRKAPGQGIPFFGQGTRLTVV.

A single count supports this clone. The J gene is TRBJ2-7, the V gene TRBV6-1, with 7 bases that match TRBD1. Germline values: CDR1 MNHNS, CDR2 SASEGT. V gave up 6 bases and J gave up 3 bases; unmatched junction bases: 11. This CDR3 comprises 15 residues. CDR3 DNA sequence: TGTGCCAGCAGGCCGACAGGGTCACTGTACTACGAGCAGTACTTC. Encoded protein: CASRPTGSLYYEQYF.

This clone has a handful of counts. The chain carries TRBV29-1 and TRBJ2-1; 11 bases match TRBD2. V lost 4 bases to trimming and J lost 10 bases; unmatched junction nucleotides: 9. Germline loops: CDR1 SQVTM, CDR2 ANQGSEA. The CDR3 runs 14 residues. The CDR3 sequence is CSVGVAGGRREQFF. In DNA, the CDR3 is TGCAGCGTTGGAGTAGCGGGAGGGCGACGCGAGCAGTTCTTC.

The chain is built from TRBV2 and TRBJ2-7; no clear D. V was pared by 2 bases and J by 2 bases, with 16 bases between. Germline V lookup: CDR1 SNHLY, CDR2 FYNNEI. There are 16 residues in the CDR3. The CDR3 here is CASSENLIPGTYEQYF. The DNA for the CDR3 is TGTGCCAGCAGTGAAAATCTCATACCGGGTACCTACGAGCAGTACTTC.

A few counts support this clone. V usage is TRBV5-6 and J usage is TRBJ1-1; 10 nucleotides match TRBD1. Germline trimming cut 2 bases from V and 6 bases from J; bases unmatched to any gene: 7. The CDR3 runs 15 residues. CDR1 is SGHDT and CDR2 is YYEEEE in the germline V gene. CDR3 in amino acids: CASSLIDRGLAEAFF. The CDR3 DNA is TGTGCCAGCAGCTTAATTGACAGGGGGCTAGCTGAAGCTTTCTTT.

This clone occurred a few times. This rearrangement joins TRBV7-3 to TRBJ2-3; possible D gene TRBD2, 5 bases. The CDR3 spans 14 residues. Germline V gives CDR1 SGHTA, CDR2 FQGTGA. V was cut by 0 bases and J by 5 bases, with 9 bases left in between. The CDR3 DNA reads TGTGCCAGCAGCTTAACGGGGAGTATAGATACGCAGTATTTT. It codes for CASSLTGSIDTQYF.

The chain combines TRBV28 with TRBJ2-7; D possibly corresponds to TRBD2 (6 bases). Germline V gene lookup returns CDR1 MDHEN and CDR2 SYDVKM. This CDR3 has 14 amino acids. The V and J ends lost 7 bases and 0 bases respectively, with 13 bases between them. In nucleotides, the CDR3 is TGTGCCAGCACCCCAAGCGGGTTCTCCTACGAGCAGTACTTC. Translation gives CASTPSGFSYEQYF.

In this sample, this clone turned up a few times. The chain employs TRBV6-5 and TRBJ1-2; TRBD1 matches at 9 bases. V lost 6 bases to trimming and J lost 8 bases; unmatched junction nucleotides: 7. This CDR3 contains 13 residues. CDR1 and CDR2 (germline): MNHEY, SVGAGI. The CDR3 spells CASRKQGARGYTF. CDR3 coding DNA: TGTGCCAGCAGAAAACAGGGGGCCCGGGGCTACACCTTC.

Remarks on this clone: Other DNA sequences from this sample encode an identical CDR3 as well. The rearrangement links TRBV7-2 to TRBJ1-1, with a tentative D call TRBD1 (5 bases). Trimming stripped 3 bases from V and 4 bases from J, with 9 bases between. In germline, CDR1 is SGHTA, CDR2 FQGNSA. The CDR3 is made up of 13 amino acids. CDR3 DNA sequence: TGTGCCAGCAGCTTGGGCGGGGGCACTGAAGCTTTCTTT. This translates into CASSLGGGTEAFF. Based on the CDR3 plus reference TRBV7-2 and TRBJ1-1, the full variable domain is GAGVSQSPSNKVTEKGKDVELRCDPISGHTALYWYRQSLGQGLEFLIYFQGNSAPDKSGLPSDRFSAERTGGSVSTLTIQRTQQEDSAVYLCASSLGGGTEAFFGQGTRLTVV.

This clone was detected only once. V and J are TRBV6-6 and TRBJ1-2, with D perhaps TRBD1 (5 bases). The CDR3 length is 15 residues. The germline V and J ends were trimmed by 5 bases and 5 bases, with 18 bases remaining between them. Germline CDR1 reads MNHNY; CDR2 reads SVGAGI (reference sequence). Here the CDR3 reads CASSTFGQSNYGYTF. As DNA, the CDR3 is TGTGCCAGCAGTACCTTTGGACAATCAAATTATGGCTACACCTTC.

The chain recombines TRBV12-5 with TRBJ2-3; 14 positions agree with TRBD2. Germline V CDR1 and CDR2: LGHNT, FRNRAP. This CDR3 comprises 17 residues. V lost 0 bases, J lost 14 bases, and 13 bases stayed unmatched. CDR3 amino acids: CASGLVLGPGLAGDRYF. CDR3 bases: TGTGCTAGTGGTTTGGTACTGGGACCGGGACTAGCGGGGGACCGGTATTTT.

This clone was seen a handful of times. The rearrangement links TRBV23-1 to TRBJ2-5; D possibly corresponds to TRBD1 (5 bases). TRBV23-1 is treated as an ORF (open reading frame) with a function not yet certain. The CDR3 loop spans 17 amino acids. V lost 2 bases and J 4 bases, leaving 20 bases between the germline ends. This CDR3 reads CASSQRRCAKDRETQYF. CDR3 nucleotides: TGCGCCAGCAGTCAAAGGCGGTGCGCCAAAGACAGAGAGACCCAGTACTTC.

This clone was seen a handful of times. V is TRBV5-4 and J is TRBJ2-3; possibly TRBD2 for D (5 bases). V was pared by 2 bases and J by 8 bases, with 15 bases between. Per the germline V gene, CDR1 is SGHNT and CDR2 is YYREEE (reference sequence). CDR3 length equals 14 residues. The CDR3 nucleotides read TGTGCCAGCAGCTTCCCGGGGTCCGTAGGTACGCAGTATTTT. Amino acid sequence: CASSFPGSVGTQYF.

V usage is TRBV28 and J usage is TRBJ2-5; 8 bases are a match to TRBD1. This CDR3 spans 15 amino acids. The junction had 13 bases not matched to a gene; V was cut back by 8 bases and J by 5 bases. Germline V gene lookup returns CDR1 MDHEN and CDR2 SYDVKM. CDR3 in DNA: TGTGCCAGCCAAACCTGGACAGGGTCTCAGGAGACCCAGTACTTC. It is translated as CASQTWTGSQETQYF. Based on the CDR3 plus reference TRBV28 and TRBJ2-5, the full variable domain is DVKVTQSSRYLVKRTGEKVFLECVQDMDHENMFWYRQDPGLGLRLIYFSYDVKMKEKGDIPEGYSVSREKKERFSLILESASTNQTSMYLCASQTWTGSQETQYFGPGTRLLVL.

The V call is TRBV11-1, the J call TRBJ1-1, with D possibly being TRBD1 (6 bases). V was clipped by 7 bases and J by 0 bases, with 21 bases between them. Germline V gene lookup returns CDR1 SGHAT and CDR2 FQDESV (reference sequence). This CDR3 comprises 17 residues. The CDR3 here is CASTSDRRLVLNTEAFF. DNA of the CDR3: TGTGCCAGCACATCCGACAGGCGCCTTGTCTTGAACACTGAAGCTTTCTTT.

This clone was observed a single time. A junction boundary mismatches the germline segment, possibly from a read error. The chain couples TRBV11-2 to TRBJ2-5; 8 bases align to TRBD1. Germline lookup yields CDR1 SGHAT and CDR2 FQNNGV. The CDR3 runs 15 residues. CDR3 residues: CASSFLSGGPETQYF. The CDR3 bases are TGTGCCAGCAGCTTTTTGTCAGGGGGCCCGGAGACGCAGTACTTC.

This clone occurred a few times. This sequence joins TRBV28 and TRBJ2-1; perhaps TRBD2 as D (6 bases). The CDR3 covers 14 residues. Germline V gene lookup returns CDR1 MDHEN and CDR2 SYDVKM. V was clipped by 3 bases and J by 5 bases, with 11 bases between them. The CDR3 DNA follows: TGTGCCAGCAGTTTTTCGGGGGTTAACAATGAGCAGTTCTTC. Its protein product is CASSFSGVNNEQFF.

The rearrangement uses TRBV7-9 and TRBJ2-7, with D unresolved. The CDR3 has 16 amino acids. Trimming shortened V by 0 bases and J by 2 bases, and 14 bases separated the two germline ends. Germline V gene data show CDR1 as SEHNR and CDR2 as FQNEAQ (reference sequence). In nucleotides, the CDR3 is TGTGCCAGCAGCTTAGCGCAGGCAAATCAGCCCTACGAGCAGTACTTC. This sequence encodes CASSLAQANQPYEQYF.

A remark on this clone: Its ends do not fully match the called genes, so a read error is possible. The CDR3 bases are TGTGCCAGCAGCTTAGAGGCGGCAGGGCGTCGCACAGATATGCAGTATTTT. This sequence encodes CASSLEAAGRRTDMQYF. V is TRBV7-9 and J is TRBJ2-3; weak D call: TRBD1 (5 bases). Germline assignment: CDR1 SEHNR and CDR2 FQNEAQ (reference sequence). This CDR3 region has 17 residues.

This clone was seen a handful of times. The rearrangement links TRBV19 to TRBJ2-7; TRBD1 matches 11 bases. This CDR3 spans 14 amino acids. The V segment lost 5 bases and the J segment 5 bases; nucleotides outside the gene matches: 5. Germline V CDR1 and CDR2: LNHDA, SQIVND (reference sequence). The CDR3, as DNA: TGTGCCAGTAGTTTTGGGACAGGGGGAAACGAGCAGTACTTC. Its translation: CASSFGTGGNEQYF.